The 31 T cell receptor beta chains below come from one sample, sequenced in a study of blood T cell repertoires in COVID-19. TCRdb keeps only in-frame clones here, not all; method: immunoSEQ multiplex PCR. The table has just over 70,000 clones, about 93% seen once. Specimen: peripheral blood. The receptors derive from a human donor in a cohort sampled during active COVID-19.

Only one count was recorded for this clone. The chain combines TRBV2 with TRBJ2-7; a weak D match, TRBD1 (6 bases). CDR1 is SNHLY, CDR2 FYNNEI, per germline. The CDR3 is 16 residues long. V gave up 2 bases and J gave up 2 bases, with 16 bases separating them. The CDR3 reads CASSEYRVQPPYEQYF. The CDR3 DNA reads TGTGCCAGCAGTGAATACAGGGTACAGCCGCCCTACGAGCAGTACTTC.

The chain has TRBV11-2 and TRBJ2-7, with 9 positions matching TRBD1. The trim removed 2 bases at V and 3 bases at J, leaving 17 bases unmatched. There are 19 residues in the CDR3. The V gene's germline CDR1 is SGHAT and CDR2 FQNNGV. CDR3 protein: CASSLSPPNNRGQLYEQYF. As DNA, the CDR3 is TGTGCCAGCAGCTTATCCCCACCCAATAACAGGGGGCAACTCTACGAGCAGTACTTC.

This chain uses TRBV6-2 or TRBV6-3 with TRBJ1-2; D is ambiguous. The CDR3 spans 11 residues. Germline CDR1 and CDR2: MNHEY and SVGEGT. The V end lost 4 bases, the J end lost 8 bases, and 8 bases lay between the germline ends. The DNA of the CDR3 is TGTGCCAGCAGTTTGACGGGGGGCTACACCTTC. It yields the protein CASSLTGGYTF.

Written as DNA, the CDR3 is TGTGCCAGCAGTATACAGCAGATCTCCTACGAGCAGTACTTC. Encoded protein: CASSIQQISYEQYF. The rearrangement joins TRBV6-2 or TRBV6-3 to TRBJ2-7; D is uncertain. Trimming took off 5 bases at V and 0 bases at J, with 11 bases between the two ends. Germline values: CDR1 MNHEY, CDR2 SVGEGT. The CDR3 contains 14 residues.

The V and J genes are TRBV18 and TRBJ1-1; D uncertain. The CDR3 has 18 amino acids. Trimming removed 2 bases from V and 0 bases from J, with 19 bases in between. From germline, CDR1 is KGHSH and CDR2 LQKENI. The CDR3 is CASSPMWASNFMNTEAFF. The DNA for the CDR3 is TGTGCCAGCTCACCAATGTGGGCATCAAACTTCATGAACACTGAAGCTTTCTTT.

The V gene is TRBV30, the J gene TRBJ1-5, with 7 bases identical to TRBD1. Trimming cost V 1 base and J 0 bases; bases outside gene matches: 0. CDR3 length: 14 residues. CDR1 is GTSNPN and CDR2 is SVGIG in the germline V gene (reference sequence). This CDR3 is CAWSEGASNQPQHF. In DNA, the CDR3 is TGTGCCTGGAGTGAGGGGGCTAGCAATCAGCCCCAGCATTTT.

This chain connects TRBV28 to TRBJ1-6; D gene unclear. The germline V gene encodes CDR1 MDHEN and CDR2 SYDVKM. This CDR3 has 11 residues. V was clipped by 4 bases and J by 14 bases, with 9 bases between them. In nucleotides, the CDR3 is TGTGCCAGCAGTTACCCCGCGGCCCTCCACTTT. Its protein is CASSYPAALHF. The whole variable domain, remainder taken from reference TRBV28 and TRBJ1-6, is DVKVTQSSRYLVKRTGEKVFLECVQDMDHENMFWYRQDPGLGLRLIYFSYDVKMKEKGDIPEGYSVSREKKERFSLILESASTNQTSMYLCASSYPAALHFGNGTRLTVT.

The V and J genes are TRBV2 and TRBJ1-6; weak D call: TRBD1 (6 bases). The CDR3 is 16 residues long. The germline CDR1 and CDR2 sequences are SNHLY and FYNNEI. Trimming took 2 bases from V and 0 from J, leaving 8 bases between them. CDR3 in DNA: TGTGCCAGCAGTGAAAGGGGGAGCTCCTATAATTCACCCCTCCACTTT. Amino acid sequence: CASSERGSSYNSPLHF.

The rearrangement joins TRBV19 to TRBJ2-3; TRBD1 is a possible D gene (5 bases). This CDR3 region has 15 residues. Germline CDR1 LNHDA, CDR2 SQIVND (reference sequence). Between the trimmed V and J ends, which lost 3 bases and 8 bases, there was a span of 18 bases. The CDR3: CASSITGPVAGTQYF. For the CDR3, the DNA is TGTGCCAGTAGTATCACAGGACCCGTCGCAGGTACGCAGTATTTT.

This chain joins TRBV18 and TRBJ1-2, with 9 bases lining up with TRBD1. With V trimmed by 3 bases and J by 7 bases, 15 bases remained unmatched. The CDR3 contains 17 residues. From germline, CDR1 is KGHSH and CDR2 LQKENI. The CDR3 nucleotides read TGTGCCAGCTCACCGCTCGACAGGGGGGCTATGCCGGGTGGCTACACCTTC. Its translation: CASSPLDRGAMPGGYTF.

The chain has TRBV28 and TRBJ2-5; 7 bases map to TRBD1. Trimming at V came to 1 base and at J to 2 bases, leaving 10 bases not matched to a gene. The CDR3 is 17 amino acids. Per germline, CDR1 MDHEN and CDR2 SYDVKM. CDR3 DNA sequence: TGTGCCAGCAGTTTATCGGGACAGAAAACGCGGCAAGAGACCCAGTACTTC. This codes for CASSLSGQKTRQETQYF.

This CDR3 reads CASSPIRDSNEKLFF. As DNA, the CDR3 is TGTGCCAGCAGCCCCATCCGGGACAGTAATGAAAAACTGTTTTTT. The chain links TRBV11-2 to TRBJ1-4, with 7 nucleotides matching TRBD1. After removal of 5 bases from V and 4 bases from J, the junction contained 7 bases not matched to a gene. The CDR3 is 15 amino acids. From germline, CDR1 is SGHAT and CDR2 FQNNGV.

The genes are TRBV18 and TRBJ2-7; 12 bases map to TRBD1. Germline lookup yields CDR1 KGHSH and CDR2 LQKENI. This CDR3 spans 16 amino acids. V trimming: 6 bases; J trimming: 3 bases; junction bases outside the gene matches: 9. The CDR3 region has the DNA TGTGCCAGCTCCTCTCCGAGGGACAGGGGGCTCTACGAGCAGTACTTC. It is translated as CASSSPRDRGLYEQYF.

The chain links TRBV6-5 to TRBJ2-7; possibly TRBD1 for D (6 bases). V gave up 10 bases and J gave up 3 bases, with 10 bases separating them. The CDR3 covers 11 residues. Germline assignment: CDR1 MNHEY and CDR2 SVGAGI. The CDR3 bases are TGTGCCACAGACAGGTTCTACGAGCAGTACTTC. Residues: CATDRFYEQYF.

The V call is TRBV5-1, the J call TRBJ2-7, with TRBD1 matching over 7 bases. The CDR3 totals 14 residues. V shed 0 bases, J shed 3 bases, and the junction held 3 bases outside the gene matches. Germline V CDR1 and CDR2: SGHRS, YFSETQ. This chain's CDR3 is CASSLAGQVYEQYF. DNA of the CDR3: TGCGCCAGCAGCTTGGCCGGACAGGTCTACGAGCAGTACTTC.

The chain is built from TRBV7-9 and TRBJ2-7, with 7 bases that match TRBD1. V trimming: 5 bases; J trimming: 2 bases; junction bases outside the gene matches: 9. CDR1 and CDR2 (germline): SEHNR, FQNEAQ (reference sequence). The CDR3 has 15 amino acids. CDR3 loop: CASSTARQGTYEQYF. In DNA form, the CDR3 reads TGTGCCAGCAGCACAGCCAGACAGGGAACCTACGAGCAGTACTTC.

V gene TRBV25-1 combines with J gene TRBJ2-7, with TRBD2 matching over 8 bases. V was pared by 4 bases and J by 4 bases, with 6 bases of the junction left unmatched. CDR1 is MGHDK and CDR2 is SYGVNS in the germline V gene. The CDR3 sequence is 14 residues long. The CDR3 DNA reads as TGTGCCAGCAGTGCCGGGGGGGCCGGGTACGAGCAGTACTTC. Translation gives CASSAGGAGYEQYF.

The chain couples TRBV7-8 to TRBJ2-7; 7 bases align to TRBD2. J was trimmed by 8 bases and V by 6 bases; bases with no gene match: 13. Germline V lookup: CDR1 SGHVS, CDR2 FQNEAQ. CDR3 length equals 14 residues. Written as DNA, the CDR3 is TGTGCCAGCAGGATTGGACTAGAGGGTTTCAAGCAGTACTTC. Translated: CASRIGLEGFKQYF.

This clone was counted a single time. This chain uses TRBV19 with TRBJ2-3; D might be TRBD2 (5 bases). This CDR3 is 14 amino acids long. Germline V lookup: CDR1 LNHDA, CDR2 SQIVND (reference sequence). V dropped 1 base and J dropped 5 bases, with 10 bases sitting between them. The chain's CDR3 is CASSIGTWRDTQYF. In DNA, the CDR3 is TGTGCCAGTAGTATAGGGACTTGGAGAGATACGCAGTATTTT.

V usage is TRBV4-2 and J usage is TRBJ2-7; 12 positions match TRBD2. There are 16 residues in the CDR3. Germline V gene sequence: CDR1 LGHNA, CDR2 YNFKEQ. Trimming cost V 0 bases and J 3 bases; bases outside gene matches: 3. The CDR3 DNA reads TGTGCCAGCAGCCAAGAAACTAGCGGGGGGTACTACGAGCAGTACTTC. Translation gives CASSQETSGGYYEQYF.

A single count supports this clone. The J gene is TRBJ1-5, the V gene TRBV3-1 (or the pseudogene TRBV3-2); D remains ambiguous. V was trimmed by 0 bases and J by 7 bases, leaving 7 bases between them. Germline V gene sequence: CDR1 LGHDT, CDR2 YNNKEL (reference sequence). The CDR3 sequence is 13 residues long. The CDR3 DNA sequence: TGTGCCAGCAGCCAAGATCTCGGGCAGCCCCAGCATTTT. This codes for CASSQDLGQPQHF.

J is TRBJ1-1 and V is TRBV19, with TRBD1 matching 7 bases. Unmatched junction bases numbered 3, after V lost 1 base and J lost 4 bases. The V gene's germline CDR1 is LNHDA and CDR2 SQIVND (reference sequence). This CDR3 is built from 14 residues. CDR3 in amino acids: CASSIVDRATEAFF. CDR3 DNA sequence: TGTGCCAGTAGTATAGTAGACAGGGCCACTGAAGCTTTCTTT.

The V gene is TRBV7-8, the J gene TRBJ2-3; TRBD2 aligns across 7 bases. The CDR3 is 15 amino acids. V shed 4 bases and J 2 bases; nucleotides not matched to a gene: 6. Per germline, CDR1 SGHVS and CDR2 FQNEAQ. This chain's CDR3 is CASSSSGVITDTQYF. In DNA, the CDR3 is TGTGCCAGCAGCTCAAGCGGGGTAATCACAGATACGCAGTATTTT. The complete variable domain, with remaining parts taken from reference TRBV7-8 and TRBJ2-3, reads GAGVSQSPRYKVAKRGQDVALRCDPISGHVSLFWYQQALGQGPEFLTYFQNEAQLDKSGLPSDRFFAERPEGSVSTLKIQRTQQEDSAVYLCASSSSGVITDTQYFGPGTRLTVL.

Written as DNA, the CDR3 is TGTGCCAGCAGCTTTAGTCTTTTACAGGTCACTTCTGGAAACACCATATATTTT. Its translation: CASSFSLLQVTSGNTIYF. The rearrangement joins TRBV11-2 to TRBJ1-3; TRBD1 might be the D (5 bases). The CDR3 length is 18 residues. V was pared by 3 bases and J by 1 base, with 19 bases between. Per germline, CDR1 SGHAT and CDR2 FQNNGV.

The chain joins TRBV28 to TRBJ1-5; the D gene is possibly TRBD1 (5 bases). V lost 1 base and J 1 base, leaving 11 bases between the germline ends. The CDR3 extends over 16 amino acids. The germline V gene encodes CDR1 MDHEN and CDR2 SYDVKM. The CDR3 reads CASSLLWQGSNQPQHF. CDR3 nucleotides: TGTGCCAGCAGTTTATTGTGGCAGGGAAGCAATCAGCCCCAGCATTTT.

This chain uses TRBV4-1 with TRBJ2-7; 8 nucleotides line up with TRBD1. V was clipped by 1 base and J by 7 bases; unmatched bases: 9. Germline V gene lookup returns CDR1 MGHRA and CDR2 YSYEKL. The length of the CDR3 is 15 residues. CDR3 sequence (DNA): TGCGCCAGCAGCCAAGGTTTCCAGGGGGCGGAAGAGCAGTACTTC. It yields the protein CASSQGFQGAEEQYF.

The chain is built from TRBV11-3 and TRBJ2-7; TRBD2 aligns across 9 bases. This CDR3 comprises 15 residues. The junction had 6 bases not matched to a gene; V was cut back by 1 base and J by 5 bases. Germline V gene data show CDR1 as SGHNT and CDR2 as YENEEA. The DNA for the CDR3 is TGTGCCAGCAGCTTAGGCGGCGGGGGGGCCCACGAGCAGTACTTC. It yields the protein CASSLGGGGAHEQYF.

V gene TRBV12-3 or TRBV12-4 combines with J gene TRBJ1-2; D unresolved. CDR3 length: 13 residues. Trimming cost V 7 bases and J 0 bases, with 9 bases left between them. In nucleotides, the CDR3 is TGTGCCAGCACCCCACAGACTAACTATGGCTACACCTTC. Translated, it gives CASTPQTNYGYTF.

CDR3 bases: TGTGCCAGCAGTGAGCTTACTAGCGGGAACACCGGGGAGCTGTTTTTT. It is translated as CASSELTSGNTGELFF. The chain employs TRBV6-1 and TRBJ2-2; 8 nucleotides align to TRBD2. V lost 3 bases and J lost 1; bases outside the gene matches: 4. This CDR3 region has 16 residues. In germline, CDR1 is MNHNS, CDR2 SASEGT.

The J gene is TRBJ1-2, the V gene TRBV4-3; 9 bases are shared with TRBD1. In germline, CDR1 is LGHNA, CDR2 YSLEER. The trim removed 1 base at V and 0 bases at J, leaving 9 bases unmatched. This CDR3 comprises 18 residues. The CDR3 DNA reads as TGCGCCAGCAGCCAAGGGTCCGGACAGGGGCCTTCTAACTATGGCTACACCTTC. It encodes CASSQGSGQGPSNYGYTF.

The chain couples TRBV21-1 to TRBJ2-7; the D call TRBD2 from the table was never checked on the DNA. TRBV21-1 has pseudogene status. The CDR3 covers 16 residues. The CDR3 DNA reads TGTGCCAGCAGCAAATGTGGGGACTCCGGCTCCTACGAGCAGTACTTC. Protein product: CASSKCGDSGSYEQYF.